The rows below give T cell receptor beta chains drawn from one sample of a study of OX40 agonist ivuxolimab in advanced cancers. The data were produced by immunoSEQ multiplex PCR, yet TCRdb's version contains in-frame clones alone and is incomplete. Here the sample spans more than 35,000 clones, over 60% being singletons. The source was CD4+ or CD8+ T cells sorted from blood, collected in a trial of the OX40 agonist ivuxolimab. These receptors were taken from an adult with an advanced solid tumor such as melanoma, head and neck, liver or kidney cancer. Both conserved end residues are part of each CDR3. The D gene is left open where the match is weak. The size entry is marked missing in some rows and otherwise reads once, few, many or a size class.

v_call: TRBV2
j_call: TRBJ2-1
clone_size: NA
d_call: TRBD2
cdr3_nt: TGTGCCAGCTGCACTAGCGGCCACAATGAGCAGTTCTTC
cdr3_aa: CASCTSGHNEQFF

v_call: TRBV7-9
j_call: TRBJ1-2
clone_size: NA
d_call: NA
cdr3_nt: TGTGCCAGCAGCCTTGGGCAGTACTATGGCTACACCTTC
cdr3_aa: CASSLGQYYGYTF

v_call: TRBV7-9
j_call: TRBJ1-2
clone_size: NA
d_call: NA
cdr3_nt: TGTGCCAGCCGGGGAGAGGGGGGCGCGAACTATGGCTACACCTTC
cdr3_aa: CASRGEGGANYGYTF

v_call: TRBV6-5
j_call: TRBJ2-2
clone_size: large
d_call: NA
cdr3_nt: TGTGTAGTCGAGAGGGACACCGGGGAGCTGTTTTTT
cdr3_aa: CVVERDTGELFF

v_call: TRBV28
j_call: TRBJ2-7
clone_size: NA
d_call: NA
cdr3_nt: TGTGCCAGCGGGGCCCTCTCCTACGAGCAGTACTTC
cdr3_aa: CASGALSYEQYF

v_call: TRBV28
j_call: TRBJ2-2
clone_size: NA
d_call: TRBD2
cdr3_nt: TGTGCCAGCAGTCAACCGACTAGCGGGAACACCGGGGAGCTGTTTTTT
cdr3_aa: CASSQPTSGNTGELFF

v_call: TRBV28
j_call: TRBJ1-2
clone_size: NA
d_call: NA
cdr3_nt: TGTGCCAGCAGCAAGACAGGTTTTGGGACCTATGGCTACACCTTC
cdr3_aa: CASSKTGFGTYGYTF

v_call: TRBV6-1
j_call: TRBJ2-7
clone_size: few
d_call: TRBD2
cdr3_nt: TGTGCCAGCAGGAAAACTAGCGGGACAAGAGGAGAGCAGTACTTC
cdr3_aa: CASRKTSGTRGEQYF

v_call: TRBV28
j_call: TRBJ2-7
clone_size: NA
d_call: TRBD1
cdr3_nt: TGTGCCAGCAGTCGACAGGGGGTTAGGAACGAGCAGTACTTC
cdr3_aa: CASSRQGVRNEQYF

v_call: TRBV7-6
j_call: TRBJ1-1
clone_size: NA
d_call: TRBD1
cdr3_nt: TGTGCCAGCAGCCGCGGGACAGGGGGCTTGGACACTGAAGCTTTCTTT
cdr3_aa: CASSRGTGGLDTEAFF

v_call: TRBV7-9
j_call: TRBJ1-1
clone_size: few
d_call: NA
cdr3_nt: TGTGCCAGCAGCGCCTCAGGGGTTGGCACTGAAGCTTTCTTT
cdr3_aa: CASSASGVGTEAFF

v_call: TRBV7-2
j_call: TRBJ1-3
clone_size: NA
d_call: NA
cdr3_nt: TGTGCCAGCAGCCCCGGAGGGGGGCAGGGCACCATATATTTT
cdr3_aa: CASSPGGGQGTIYF

v_call: TRBV6-1
j_call: TRBJ1-2
clone_size: NA
d_call: NA
cdr3_nt: TGTGCCAGCAGTGACGCTCGGGGGCAGAACGTTAACTATGGCTACACCTTC
cdr3_aa: CASSDARGQNVNYGYTF

v_call: TRBV10-2
j_call: TRBJ1-2
clone_size: few
d_call: NA
cdr3_nt: TGCGCCAGCAGGGAGGGGACTGGGTCCTATGGCTACACCTTC
cdr3_aa: CASREGTGSYGYTF

v_call: TRBV18
j_call: TRBJ1-3
clone_size: NA
d_call: NA
cdr3_nt: TGTGCCAGCTCCCCGACCTTGAGGACAGAGTCCAACTCTGGAAACACCATATATTTT
cdr3_aa: CASSPTLRTESNSGNTIYF

v_call: TRBV5-1
j_call: TRBJ2-4
clone_size: NA
d_call: TRBD2
cdr3_nt: TGCGCCAGCAGCTTGGGGGAGGGGAGGAACATTCAGTACTTC
cdr3_aa: CASSLGEGRNIQYF

v_call: TRBV7-3
j_call: TRBJ1-1
clone_size: NA
d_call: NA
cdr3_nt: TGTGCCAGCAGCAACGACCGACAGAGTGAAGCTTTCTTT
cdr3_aa: CASSNDRQSEAFF

v_call: TRBV5-4
j_call: TRBJ2-1
clone_size: NA
d_call: NA
cdr3_nt: TGTGCCAGCAGCCCAGGTGTAGACAATGAGCAGTTCTTC
cdr3_aa: CASSPGVDNEQFF

v_call: TRBV6-5
j_call: TRBJ2-5
clone_size: NA
d_call: NA
cdr3_nt: TGTGCCAGCGTAAGGACGTCCACCTGGACCCAGTACTTC
cdr3_aa: CASVRTSTWTQYF

v_call: TRBV2
j_call: TRBJ2-5
clone_size: medium-sized
d_call: TRBD2
cdr3_nt: TGTGCCAGCAGTGACCTCCCGGGGGCGGGAGCGGGAGGGGAGACCCAGTACTTC
cdr3_aa: CASSDLPGAGAGGETQYF

v_call: TRBV28
j_call: TRBJ1-3
clone_size: NA
d_call: NA
cdr3_nt: TGTGCCAGCAGTCAAAGTAGCCACTCTGGAAACACCATATATTTT
cdr3_aa: CASSQSSHSGNTIYF

v_call: TRBV7-6
j_call: TRBJ2-5
clone_size: once
d_call: NA
cdr3_nt: TGTGCCAGCAGCCCCAGGAGGGGCGAGACCCAGTACTTC
cdr3_aa: CASSPRRGETQYF

v_call: TRBV7-2
j_call: TRBJ1-2
clone_size: NA
d_call: TRBD1
cdr3_nt: TGTGCCAGCAGACCCGAGACAGGGCGTTTGGTCGGCTACACCTTC
cdr3_aa: CASRPETGRLVGYTF

v_call: TRBV4-1
j_call: TRBJ2-5
clone_size: NA
d_call: TRBD2
cdr3_nt: TGCGCCAGCAGACGTCTAGCGGGAGGGCCGGAGACCCAGTACTTC
cdr3_aa: CASRRLAGGPETQYF

v_call: TRBV7-2
j_call: TRBJ2-2
clone_size: once
d_call: NA
cdr3_nt: TGTGCCAGCAGTCTAGGGATGACCGGGGAGCTGTTTTTT
cdr3_aa: CASSLGMTGELFF

v_call: TRBV19
j_call: TRBJ1-4
clone_size: NA
d_call: TRBD1
cdr3_nt: TGTGCCAGTAGTACCCGGACAGGGCGGAATGAAAAACTGTTTTTT
cdr3_aa: CASSTRTGRNEKLFF

v_call: TRBV7-6
j_call: TRBJ2-7
clone_size: NA
d_call: NA
cdr3_nt: TGTGCCAGCAGCCCCATGCCGAGTTCCTCCTACGAGCAGTACTTC
cdr3_aa: CASSPMPSSSYEQYF

v_call: TRBV6-1
j_call: TRBJ2-7
clone_size: NA
d_call: TRBD1
cdr3_nt: TGTGCCAGCAGAGTATTGGGGACAGTCTCCTACGAGCAGTACTTC
cdr3_aa: CASRVLGTVSYEQYF

v_call: TRBV7-2
j_call: TRBJ2-2
clone_size: NA
d_call: NA
cdr3_nt: TGTGCCAGCAGCTTATCATCTGGAACCGGGGAGCTGTTTTTT
cdr3_aa: CASSLSSGTGELFF

v_call: TRBV6-5
j_call: TRBJ2-1
clone_size: NA
d_call: TRBD2
cdr3_nt: TGTGCCAGCAGGATAGCGGGAGTCTCTTACAATGAGCAGTTCTTC
cdr3_aa: CASRIAGVSYNEQFF

v_call: TRBV10-3
j_call: TRBJ2-7
clone_size: NA
d_call: TRBD1
cdr3_nt: TGTGCCACTAGGGGGACAGGGGGTAGAGACGAGCAGTACTTC
cdr3_aa: CATRGTGGRDEQYF

v_call: TRBV7-8
j_call: TRBJ2-1
clone_size: once
d_call: NA
cdr3_nt: TGTGCCAGCACAGGGGGGAGCGGGAAGATTGAGCAGTTCTTC
cdr3_aa: CASTGGSGKIEQFF

v_call: TRBV9
j_call: TRBJ2-7
clone_size: NA
d_call: NA
cdr3_nt: TGTGCCAGCAGCGTAGGAGTAGGACTGAACGAGCAGTACTTC
cdr3_aa: CASSVGVGLNEQYF

v_call: TRBV5-1
j_call: TRBJ2-7
clone_size: once
d_call: TRBD2
cdr3_nt: TGCGCCAGCAGCTTAAGTGGGGTAGCGGGGACCGCCTACGAGCAGTACTTC
cdr3_aa: CASSLSGVAGTAYEQYF

v_call: TRBV2
j_call: TRBJ2-7
clone_size: NA
d_call: TRBD1
cdr3_nt: TGTGCCAGCACCGCCGGGACAGGGGGCTACGAGCAGTACTTC
cdr3_aa: CASTAGTGGYEQYF

v_call: TRBV11-3
j_call: TRBJ1-1
clone_size: NA
d_call: NA
cdr3_nt: TGTGCCAGCAGCTTAGAGTCGGGTGGGAAAGCTTTCTTT
cdr3_aa: CASSLESGGKAFF

v_call: TRBV7-2
j_call: TRBJ1-6
clone_size: NA
d_call: NA
cdr3_nt: TGTGCCAGCAGCCGGCGAGGAGATAATTCACCCCTCCACTTT
cdr3_aa: CASSRRGDNSPLHF

v_call: TRBV11-3
j_call: TRBJ2-1
clone_size: NA
d_call: TRBD2
cdr3_nt: TGTGCCAGCAGCTCTAATAGCGGGAGAAAGGGTTCGGATGAGCAGTTCTTC
cdr3_aa: CASSSNSGRKGSDEQFF

v_call: TRBV12-2
j_call: TRBJ1-1
clone_size: NA
d_call: NA
cdr3_nt: TGTGCAAGTCGCACGGGACGGTTGAACACTGAAGCTTTCTTT
cdr3_aa: CASRTGRLNTEAFF

v_call: TRBV7-9
j_call: TRBJ2-1
clone_size: NA
d_call: TRBD2
cdr3_nt: TGTGCCAGCAGCGTCGGCGGGAGCGATTACAATGAGCAGTTCTTC
cdr3_aa: CASSVGGSDYNEQFF

v_call: TRBV10-3
j_call: TRBJ1-2
clone_size: few
d_call: NA
cdr3_nt: TGTGCCATCAGTGAGCCTTCCTTGGATGGCTACACCTTC
cdr3_aa: CAISEPSLDGYTF

v_call: TRBV27
j_call: TRBJ1-2
clone_size: few
d_call: TRBD1
cdr3_nt: TGTGCCAGCAGTCTCGTCCTTGGACAGGGTACCTATGGCTACACCTTC
cdr3_aa: CASSLVLGQGTYGYTF

v_call: TRBV28
j_call: TRBJ1-2
clone_size: NA
d_call: NA
cdr3_nt: TGTGCCAGCAGTTCCGTACAGGATACTGGCTACACCTTC
cdr3_aa: CASSSVQDTGYTF

v_call: TRBV7-9
j_call: TRBJ2-2
clone_size: NA
d_call: TRBD2
cdr3_nt: TGTGCCAGCAGCCAGCGGAGCGGGAGCTCTTCCGGGGAGCTGTTTTTT
cdr3_aa: CASSQRSGSSSGELFF

v_call: TRBV28
j_call: TRBJ2-7
clone_size: NA
d_call: NA
cdr3_nt: TGTGCCTGCAGGGACGGCCTCAAAGTGTACGAGCAGTACTTC
cdr3_aa: CACRDGLKVYEQYF

v_call: TRBV10-3
j_call: TRBJ2-4
clone_size: NA
d_call: NA
cdr3_nt: TGTGCCATCAAGAACGGGAGTTCGGCCAAAAACATTCAGTACTTC
cdr3_aa: CAIKNGSSAKNIQYF

v_call: TRBV7-9
j_call: TRBJ2-2
clone_size: NA
d_call: NA
cdr3_nt: TGTGCCAGCAGCCTTAGTATTGGGGAGCTGTTTTTT
cdr3_aa: CASSLSIGELFF

v_call: TRBV10-3
j_call: TRBJ2-5
clone_size: NA
d_call: TRBD2
cdr3_nt: TGTGCCATCAGTGAAACTAGCGGGATTGAGACCCAGTACTTC
cdr3_aa: CAISETSGIETQYF

v_call: TRBV13
j_call: TRBJ2-3
clone_size: NA
d_call: NA
cdr3_nt: TGTGCCAGCGCTCCTAGGGGGGCCGATACGCAGTATTTT
cdr3_aa: CASAPRGADTQYF

v_call: TRBV6-1
j_call: TRBJ1-2
clone_size: NA
d_call: NA
cdr3_nt: TGTGCCAGCAGTGAAGCAGGACACTATGGCTACACCTTC
cdr3_aa: CASSEAGHYGYTF

v_call: TRBV28
j_call: TRBJ1-2
clone_size: once
d_call: NA
cdr3_nt: TGTGCCAGCAGCCAAGAAGGTCAGACAGGCCGCTACACCTTC
cdr3_aa: CASSQEGQTGRYTF

v_call: TRBV12-2
j_call: TRBJ2-3
clone_size: once
d_call: NA
cdr3_nt: TGTGCAAGTCGCTTAAAGGCCGGGACTAGCGGTTCAGATACGCAGTATTTT
cdr3_aa: CASRLKAGTSGSDTQYF

v_call: TRBV5-4
j_call: TRBJ2-1
clone_size: NA
d_call: NA
cdr3_nt: TGTGCCAGCAGCTTCGGGTGGCAGTCCTACAATGAGCAGTTCTTC
cdr3_aa: CASSFGWQSYNEQFF

v_call: TRBV10-3
j_call: TRBJ2-7
clone_size: NA
d_call: NA
cdr3_nt: TGTGCCATCCGGGACACCTCCTACGAGCAGTACTTC
cdr3_aa: CAIRDTSYEQYF

v_call: TRBV4-3
j_call: TRBJ2-1
clone_size: NA
d_call: TRBD2
cdr3_nt: TGCGCCAGCAGCCGCCTAGCGGGAGGTTACAATGAGCAGTTCTTC
cdr3_aa: CASSRLAGGYNEQFF

v_call: TRBV4-3
j_call: TRBJ2-5
clone_size: NA
d_call: NA
cdr3_nt: TGCGCCAGCAGCCAAGATGCCGGACTACCCCAAGAGACCCAGTACTTC
cdr3_aa: CASSQDAGLPQETQYF

v_call: TRBV4-1
j_call: TRBJ2-4
clone_size: NA
d_call: NA
cdr3_nt: TGCGCCAGCAGCCAAGAGGCAGGGCGCGCCAAAAACATTCAGTACTTC
cdr3_aa: CASSQEAGRAKNIQYF

v_call: TRBV7-7
j_call: TRBJ2-5
clone_size: NA
d_call: NA
cdr3_nt: TGTGCTAGCAGCTTAGGAAGGACTTGGGAAGAGACCCAGTACTTC
cdr3_aa: CASSLGRTWEETQYF

v_call: TRBV29-1
j_call: TRBJ2-7
clone_size: once
d_call: TRBD1
cdr3_nt: TGCAGTGCCCGGGGACAGTCTCCCTACGAGCAGTACTTC
cdr3_aa: CSARGQSPYEQYF